The clone carrying this T cell receptor beta chain showed up many times. As to time point: blood at routine non-recurrence follow-up after resection. Unsorted whole RNA from tumor, nontumor lung or frozen PBMC underwent sequencing. This entry is derived from a study of spatial heterogeneity in lung cancer. MiXCR, applied by TCRdb to the 5' RACE reads, yields one record per CDR3 protein. The sample has about 32,000 distinct CDR3 sequences; 10% are singletons. The CDR3 runs to 16 residues. The V gene end was trimmed by 5 bases and the J gene end by 3 bases; junction bases not matched to a gene: 6. Germline V gives CDR1 SEHNR, CDR2 FQNEAQ (reference sequence).

The chain carries TRBV7-9 and TRBJ2-6, with 8 bases matching TRBD2. This clonotype was obtained from a female donor with early-stage non-small cell lung cancer. The source material was PBMCs, sampled at follow-up. The CDR3 spells CASSPGGAIGANVLTF. DNA of the CDR3: TGTGCCAGCAGCCCCGGGGGGGCAATTGGGGCCAACGTCCTGACTTTC.